The rows below give T cell receptor beta chains drawn from one sample of a study of cytomegalovirus exposure and HLA in healthy donors. TCRdb keeps only in-frame clones here, not all; method: immunoSEQ multiplex PCR. The data hold about 82,000 clones, with around 77% observed a single time. What was sequenced was PBMCs. These receptors came from a man aged 50-59 years in good health and CMV-seronegative. The CDR3 runs from the conserved cysteine through the conserved F or W. D genes are given only for firm matches. Size is stated for part of the rows, as once, few or many counts, or as a class when the clone is expanded.

j_call,cdr3_length,v_call,d_call,clone_size,cdr3_nt,cdr3_aa
TRBJ2-2,18,TRBV5-6,TRBD2,NA,TGTGCCAGCAGCTTGGGGATCCTAGCGGGGGGGTTCACCGGGGAGCTGTTTTTT,CASSLGILAGGFTGELFF
TRBJ1-1,10,TRBV20-1,NA,NA,TGCAGTGCTAGAGCCAATGCGGCTTTCTTT,CSARANAAFF
TRBJ2-7,13,TRBV5-5,TRBD2,NA,TGTGCCAGCACCTGGGCGGGGGGCTACGAGCAGTACTTC,CASTWAGGYEQYF
TRBJ1-2,13,TRBV2,NA,NA,TGTGCCAGCAGGGTGGAGCTTAACTATGGCTACACCTTC,CASRVELNYGYTF
TRBJ2-2,13,TRBV7-7,NA,once,TGTGCTAGCAGCACCCAGGGAGGCGGGGAGCTGTTTTTT,CASSTQGGGELFF
TRBJ1-6,15,TRBV30,NA,NA,TGTGCCTGGAGTGTACTTAGGGGGTATAGTTCACCCCTCCACTTT,CAWSVLRGYSSPLHF
TRBJ1-1,13,TRBV4-3,NA,NA,TGCGCCAGCAGCCCGAGTACGAACACTGAAGCTTTCTTT,CASSPSTNTEAFF
TRBJ1-4,15,TRBV18,NA,NA,TGTGCCAGCTCACTAAGACAGGAAGCTAATGAAAAACTGTTTTTT,CASSLRQEANEKLFF
TRBJ2-3,14,TRBV2,TRBD1,once,TGTGCCAGCAGGCAGGGGGCAAGCACAGATACGCAGTATTTT,CASRQGASTDTQYF
TRBJ1-4,13,TRBV2,TRBD1,NA,TGTGCCAGCAGGGGGACAGGGAGCGAAAAACTGTTTTTT,CASRGTGSEKLFF